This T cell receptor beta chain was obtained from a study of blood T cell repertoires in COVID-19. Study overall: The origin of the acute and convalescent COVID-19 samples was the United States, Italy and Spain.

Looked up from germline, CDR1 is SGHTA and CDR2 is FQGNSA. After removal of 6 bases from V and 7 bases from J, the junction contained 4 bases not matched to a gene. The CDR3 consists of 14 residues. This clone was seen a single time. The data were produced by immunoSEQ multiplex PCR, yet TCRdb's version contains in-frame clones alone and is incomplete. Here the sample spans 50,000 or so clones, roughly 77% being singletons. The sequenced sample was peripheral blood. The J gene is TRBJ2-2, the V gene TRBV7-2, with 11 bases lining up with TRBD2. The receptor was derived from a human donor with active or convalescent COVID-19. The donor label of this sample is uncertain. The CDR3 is CASRLAGEVGELFF. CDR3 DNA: TGTGCCAGCAGACTAGCGGGAGAGGTCGGGGAGCTGTTTTTT.